This T cell receptor delta chain is from a study of gamma-delta T cells after stem cell transplantation (dated by TCRdb to about 2016). Receptors were amplified or captured by RT-PCR. The sequencer listed for this sample is Illumina MiSeq. Clone calls in TCRdb were regenerated from the public reads with CATT, after which identical DNA sequences shared one row. This sample holds roughly 1,500 delta-chain clones; 22% were observed only once. Around 48% of the sample belongs to the ten largest clones. There are a few counts of this clone. This clone's antigen is unknown. A read error likely explains this, since a far larger clone differs by one base. Additional DNA sequences in this sample encode the identical CDR3. Reading the germline V gene gives CDR1 GEAIGNYY and CDR2 EKD. Relative to germline, V is missing 0 bases and J is missing 2 bases, with 12 bases of the junction outside any gene match. The CDR3 holds 21 amino acids from the cysteine to the phenylalanine. Just the 63-base CDR3 DNA is kept, in frame starting at base 1.

The sequence was obtained from a human donor. It is not recorded whose cells these are; they may come from a transplant donor. Source material: gamma-delta T cells. The chain was built from TRDV2 and TRDJ3; a stretch of 10 junction bases matches TRDD3. The encoded CDR3 is CACDTGGITGGLTWDTRQMFF. The nucleotide sequence is given as TGTGCCTGTGACACCGGCGGGATTACTGGGGGATTGACCTGGGACACCCGACAGATGTTTTTC.